These 23 T cell receptor beta chains originate from one sample sequenced in a study of PD-L1 blockade in urothelial cancer. The time point: pretreatment peripheral blood. Some clones are missing from TCRdb's copy, which holds only in-frame ones; the method was immunoSEQ multiplex PCR. Of about 81,000 clones in the sample, 70% to 90% were seen once. The sample was PBMCs, taken around atezolizumab (anti-PD-L1) treatment. These receptors all come from a man between 40 and 49 years old with urothelial cancer.

The genes are TRBV25-1 and TRBJ2-1; 12 bases are shared with TRBD2. The CDR3 extends over 15 amino acids. V trimming: 8 bases; J trimming: 8 bases; junction bases outside the gene matches: 10. Germline-derived CDR1 and CDR2 are MGHDK and SYGVNS. The CDR3 DNA reads as TGTGCCAGCGGCCTAGCGGGAGGGCCGGGGGATGAGCAGTTCTTC. This codes for CASGLAGGPGDEQFF.

The CDR3 sequence: CASSRDGRNTIYF. The CDR3 DNA reads TGTGCCAGCAGTCGGGACGGGAGGAACACCATATATTTT. The J gene is TRBJ1-3, the V gene TRBV6-5; maybe TRBD1 (5 bases). Per germline, CDR1 MNHEY and CDR2 SVGAGI. The V gene lost 5 bases and the J gene lost 7 bases, with 12 bases spanning the gap. The CDR3 totals 13 residues.

This clone occurred once. The chain combines TRBV6-6 with TRBJ1-1; no clear D. V lost 8 bases and J lost 4, with 14 bases in between. CDR1 and CDR2 from the germline V gene are MNHNY and SVGAGI (reference sequence). The CDR3 loop spans 13 amino acids. The CDR3 is CASVSRLSTEAFF. In DNA form, the CDR3 reads TGTGCCAGCGTATCCCGACTTTCCACTGAAGCTTTCTTT.

This clone was observed a few times. The chain employs TRBV5-1 and TRBJ2-1; D unresolved. The CDR3 runs 15 residues. The ends were cut back, 4 bases at V and 1 base at J, with 12 bases in the middle. Germline V gene lookup returns CDR1 SGHRS and CDR2 YFSETQ. This CDR3 is CASSLHSLSYNEQFF. CDR3 coding DNA: TGCGCCAGCAGCCTTCACAGTTTATCCTACAATGAGCAGTTCTTC.

The chain uses TRBV5-4 and TRBJ2-3; TRBD2 matches 15 bases. Germline V gives CDR1 SGHNT, CDR2 YYREEE (reference sequence). The CDR3 length is 16 residues. The J segment lost 5 bases and the V segment lost 4 bases, leaving 5 bases of the junction unmatched. CDR3 DNA: TGTGCCAGCAGCCTGGGACTAGCGGGAGGAGAAGATACGCAGTATTTT. This codes for CASSLGLAGGEDTQYF.

The V call is TRBV11-2, the J call TRBJ2-3; no firm D call. The V gene lost 2 bases and the J gene lost 3 bases, with 9 bases spanning the gap. Germline V gives CDR1 SGHAT, CDR2 FQNNGV. This CDR3 has 14 residues. The CDR3 DNA follows: TGTGCCAGCAGCTTACCAGGTTGGACAGATACGCAGTATTTT. Amino acid sequence: CASSLPGWTDTQYF.

The V and J genes are TRBV7-6 and TRBJ2-6; D may be TRBD1 (5 bases). Trimming cost V 1 base and J 0 bases, with 16 bases left between them. CDR1 SGHVS and CDR2 FNYEAQ come from the germline V gene. CDR3 length equals 19 residues. The CDR3 reads CASSLEAGQGGSGANVLTF. The CDR3 DNA is TGTGCCAGCAGCTTAGAGGCCGGGCAGGGTGGCTCTGGGGCCAACGTCCTGACTTTC.

The rearrangement joins TRBV6-1 to TRBJ2-7; 8 nucleotides align to TRBD1. V shed 4 bases, J shed 6 bases, and the junction held 11 bases outside the gene matches. Germline V lookup: CDR1 MNHNS, CDR2 SASEGT. The CDR3 extends over 15 amino acids. CDR3 residues: CASSGGQGDLSEQYF. The CDR3 DNA reads TGTGCCAGCAGTGGAGGACAGGGCGATTTGTCCGAGCAGTACTTC.

This clone was seen just once. This chain connects TRBV5-1 to TRBJ2-7, with 9 bases that match TRBD2. Germline V gene lookup returns CDR1 SGHRS and CDR2 YFSETQ. V gave up 7 bases and J gave up 0 bases; unmatched junction bases: 14. CDR3 length: 17 amino acids. The CDR3 DNA follows: TGCGCCAGCTCTGACCCAATCCTAGCGGGACTCTCCTACGAGCAGTACTTC. Its translation is CASSDPILAGLSYEQYF.

This chain links TRBV28 with TRBJ2-1, with TRBD2 identical over 10 bases. CDR1 and CDR2 from the germline V gene are MDHEN and SYDVKM. With V trimmed by 3 bases and J by 7 bases, 9 bases remained unmatched. The CDR3 has 16 amino acids. The CDR3 coding sequence is TGTGCCAGCAGTTTGACCAGCGGGAGGGCCAGTAATGAGCAGTTCTTC. It codes for CASSLTSGRASNEQFF. Full variable domain (rest looked up from reference TRBV28 and TRBJ2-1): DVKVTQSSRYLVKRTGEKVFLECVQDMDHENMFWYRQDPGLGLRLIYFSYDVKMKEKGDIPEGYSVSREKKERFSLILESASTNQTSMYLCASSLTSGRASNEQFFGPGTRLTVL.

CDR3 DNA sequence: TGTGCCACCTCTGTGGTGGGAGTAGAAGAGACCCAGTACTTC. It translates to CATSVVGVEETQYF. The chain uses TRBV19 and TRBJ2-5; D is possibly TRBD2 (5 bases). Deletions cut 10 bases from V and 3 bases from J, with 18 bases between. The germline gives CDR1 LNHDA, CDR2 SQIVND (reference sequence). The CDR3 covers 14 residues.

This clone has just one count. The CDR3 loop is CASSPAAGGASSYEQYF. The CDR3 DNA is TGCGCCAGCAGCCCTGCAGCTGGGGGGGCTAGCTCCTACGAGCAGTACTTC. The rearrangement uses TRBV4-3 and TRBJ2-7; a possible D gene is TRBD2 (7 bases). Trimming took 4 bases from V and 0 from J, leaving 19 bases between them. The length of the CDR3 is 17 residues. Germline loops: CDR1 LGHNA, CDR2 YSLEER.

This clone has just one count. V gene TRBV5-6 combines with J gene TRBJ2-1, with unresolved D. CDR3 length: 14 amino acids. CDR1 and CDR2 from the germline V gene are SGHDT and YYEEEE. Trimming shortened V by 2 bases and J by 6 bases, and 12 bases separated the two germline ends. The CDR3 is CASSLRSRGNEQFF. CDR3 in DNA: TGTGCCAGCAGCTTACGATCTAGAGGCAATGAGCAGTTCTTC.

The chain recombines TRBV10-1 with TRBJ1-5, with unresolved D. V was trimmed by 2 bases and J by 0 bases, leaving 11 bases between them. Germline V lookup: CDR1 WNHNN, CDR2 SYGVQD (reference sequence). The CDR3 length is 16 residues. This CDR3 is CASSEEESYSNQPQHF. CDR3 coding DNA: TGCGCCAGCAGTGAGGAGGAATCCTATAGCAATCAGCCCCAGCATTTT.

CDR3 region: CASSYEGQLEAFF. DNA of the CDR3: TGTGCCAGCAGTTACGAGGGACAGCTTGAAGCTTTCTTT. V is TRBV6-5 and J is TRBJ1-1, with 7 positions matching TRBD1. J gave up 7 bases and V 2 bases, and 4 bases lay outside the gene matches. Germline V CDR1 and CDR2: MNHEY, SVGAGI. The CDR3 has 13 residues.

The rearrangement joins TRBV6-6 to TRBJ2-7, with 8 bases lining up with TRBD2. The CDR3 is made up of 16 amino acids. Trimming at V came to 8 bases and at J to 1 base, leaving 13 bases not matched to a gene. Germline-derived CDR1 and CDR2 are MNHNY and SVGAGI (reference sequence). The CDR3 protein is CASGPLSGGESYEQYF. DNA of the CDR3: TGTGCCAGCGGGCCCCTTTCCGGGGGGGAATCCTACGAGCAGTACTTC.

J is TRBJ2-1 and V is TRBV6-4; 8 nucleotides match TRBD2. The V and J ends lost 6 bases and 9 bases, in that order; junction bases with no gene match: 7. The CDR3 totals 13 residues. Germline-derived CDR1 and CDR2 are MRHNA and SNTAGT. The CDR3 DNA reads TGTGCCAGCAGCCAGCGGGAGACGGCTGAGCAGTTCTTC. Translated, it gives CASSQRETAEQFF.

The V gene is TRBV7-2, the J gene TRBJ2-7, with D unclear. This CDR3 contains 13 residues. Germline CDR1 SGHTA, CDR2 FQGNSA. The V end was cut by 4 bases, the J end by 7 bases, with 14 bases between. This chain's CDR3 is CASSSPLTREQYF. The CDR3 bases are TGTGCCAGCAGCTCCCCCCTCACGAGGGAGCAGTACTTC. The whole variable domain, remainder taken from reference TRBV7-2 and TRBJ2-7, is GAGVSQSPSNKVTEKGKDVELRCDPISGHTALYWYRQSLGQGLEFLIYFQGNSAPDKSGLPSDRFSAERTGGSVSTLTIQRTQQEDSAVYLCASSSPLTREQYFGPGTRLTVT.

CDR3 nucleotide sequence: TGTGCCAGCAGTACCGGGACAACTTACAATGAGCAGTTCTTC. Amino acids: CASSTGTTYNEQFF. The V and J genes are TRBV6-6 and TRBJ2-1; D is possibly TRBD1 (6 bases). Germline V gene lookup returns CDR1 MNHNY and CDR2 SVGAGI (reference sequence). The CDR3 is 14 amino acids. V lost 5 bases, J lost 4 bases, and 12 bases lay in between.

The rearrangement uses TRBV4-1 and TRBJ2-1; no clear D gene. The CDR3 contains 13 residues. V was clipped by 1 base and J by 6 bases, with 7 bases between them. Germline-derived CDR1 and CDR2 are MGHRA and YSYEKL. The CDR3 bases are TGCGCCAGCAGCCAAGCCGGGTTCAATGAGCAGTTCTTC. Its translation: CASSQAGFNEQFF.

The rearrangement links TRBV6-5 to TRBJ2-2, with 11 bases that match TRBD2. The length of the CDR3 is 14 residues. Germline V gene data show CDR1 as MNHEY and CDR2 as SVGAGI. J was trimmed by 3 bases and V by 9 bases; bases with no gene match: 3. The DNA for the CDR3 is TGTGCCAGTAGCGGGAGGGCCGACACCGGGGAGCTGTTTTTT. Translation: CASSGRADTGELFF.

V and J are TRBV28 and TRBJ2-1; 10 positions agree with TRBD2. The junction had 16 bases not matched to a gene; V was cut back by 8 bases and J by 6 bases. CDR1 is MDHEN and CDR2 is SYDVKM in the germline V gene. The CDR3 totals 17 residues. CDR3 amino acids: CASWAAGGPGLSNEQFF. In DNA form, the CDR3 reads TGTGCCAGCTGGGCAGCGGGAGGGCCGGGGTTATCCAATGAGCAGTTCTTC.

This clone was counted only a few times. The chain joins TRBV28 to TRBJ2-7, with a tentative D call TRBD1 (5 bases). Germline loops: CDR1 MDHEN, CDR2 SYDVKM. There are 16 residues in the CDR3. V was pared by 6 bases and J by 1 base, with 19 bases between. As DNA, the CDR3 is TGTGCCAGCAGCCCAGGACACAACCGAGTGTCCTACGAGCAGTACTTC. This translates into CASSPGHNRVSYEQYF.